Listed below are T cell receptor beta chains from one sample, sequenced in a study of PD-L1 blockade in urothelial cancer. Sequencing was performed with immunoSEQ multiplex PCR; in TCRdb, only in-frame clones are kept and a portion is missing. The sample gives about 51,000 clones, 88% of which show up once; 2.4% is in the top ten. Sequences were derived from PBMCs, sampled around atezolizumab (anti-PD-L1) treatment. These receptors were taken from a man aged 60 to 75 with urothelial cancer. CDR3s include the opening cysteine and the closing phenylalanine or tryptophan. D genes are given only for firm matches. Rows may omit the clone size; those that give it use once, few, many or a size class.

d_call j_call clone_size v_call cdr3_nt cdr3_aa
TRBD1 TRBJ1-2 . TRBV5-1 TGCGCCAGCAGCCCCACGACAGGGTCTAGTGGCTACACCTTC CASSPTTGSSGYTF
. TRBJ2-7 . TRBV20-1 TGCAGTGCTGGCGAGGTGCGCGAGCAGTACTTC CSAGEVREQYF
. TRBJ1-1 . TRBV7-9 TGTGCCAGCAGCTCCGGAGCGATTGGCACTGAAGCTTTCTTT CASSSGAIGTEAFF
TRBD2 TRBJ2-1 . TRBV4-1 TGCGCCAGCAGCCGAGCGACTAGCGGGGTCGGCTCCTACAATGAGCAGTTCTTC CASSRATSGVGSYNEQFF
TRBD1 TRBJ1-5 . TRBV28 TGTGCCAGCAGCCCGGAAGGGGGCGCCGGCAATCAGCCCCAGCATTTT CASSPEGGAGNQPQHF
TRBD1 TRBJ2-5 . TRBV18 TGTGCCAGCTCACCGGGGACAGAAGAGACCCAGTACTTC CASSPGTEETQYF
. TRBJ2-3 . TRBV28 TGTGCCAGCAGTTTAGGACAGCAACCGCCCACAGATACGCAGTATTTT CASSLGQQPPTDTQYF
. TRBJ2-2 . TRBV7-2 TGTGCCAGCAGCTTAGCGCGTGTACCGAACACCGGGGAGCTGTTTTTT CASSLARVPNTGELFF
TRBD1 TRBJ2-7 . TRBV5-5 TGTGCCAGCAGCTTGACGGGACAGGTAACCTACGAGCAGTACTTC CASSLTGQVTYEQYF
. TRBJ1-6 once TRBV5-1 TGCGCCAGCAGCTTGCAAGTAGATCCTGGTTCACCCCTCCACTTT CASSLQVDPGSPLHF
TRBD1 TRBJ1-3 . TRBV27 TGTGCCAGCAGTTCCTTAGACAGGGGGCGAGCCGGAAACACCATATATTTT CASSSLDRGRAGNTIYF
. TRBJ2-1 once TRBV12-5 TGTGCTAGTGGTTTCCTCGTGGGCGGGGTCAATGAGCAGTTCTTC CASGFLVGGVNEQFF
TRBD2 TRBJ2-1 . TRBV7-2 TGTGCCAGCAGCTTAGACCTAGCGGGGGGAACCTACAATGAGCAGTTCTTC CASSLDLAGGTYNEQFF
TRBD2 TRBJ2-5 . TRBV11-2 TGTGCCAGCAGCTTATCGGGGGGGATTCCAGAGACCCAGTACTTC CASSLSGGIPETQYF
. TRBJ2-5 . TRBV19 TGTGCCAGTAGTCTGATCGGGGTTAGAGGGGAGACCCAGTACTTC CASSLIGVRGETQYF
. TRBJ2-7 . TRBV7-2 TGTGCCAGCAGCTTAGCGGGAACTCAGGGCTACGAGCAGTACTTC CASSLAGTQGYEQYF
. TRBJ2-3 . TRBV7-8 TGTGCCAGCAGCTCTGATCCGGGACATAGCACAGATACGCAGTATTTT CASSSDPGHSTDTQYF